The 14 T cell receptor beta chains below come from one sample, sequenced in a study of OX40 agonist ivuxolimab in advanced cancers. The protocol was immunoSEQ multiplex PCR, while the TCRdb copy is restricted to in-frame clones and leaves out a portion. Among some 44,000 clones listed, about 86% were seen once. The specimen was CD4+ or CD8+ T cells sorted from blood, collected in a trial of the OX40 agonist ivuxolimab. The source is an adult with an advanced solid tumor such as melanoma, head and neck, liver or kidney cancer.

The CDR3 sequence: CASSPRRGTDTQYF. The CDR3 DNA sequence: TGTGCCAGTAGTCCCCGACGGGGCACAGATACGCAGTATTTT. The rearrangement joins TRBV19 to TRBJ2-3; D is unclear. Germline CDR1 reads LNHDA; CDR2 reads SQIVND (reference sequence). The V end was cut by 5 bases, the J end by 1 base, with 10 bases between. This CDR3 has 14 residues.

The chain couples TRBV5-6 to TRBJ2-7; D is perhaps TRBD2 (6 bases). This CDR3 contains 14 residues. Trimming took off 3 bases at V and 0 bases at J, with 10 bases between the two ends. CDR1 and CDR2 (germline): SGHDT, YYEEEE. The DNA of the CDR3 is TGTGCCAGCAGCTCCTTGGGGGGCTCCTACGAGCAGTACTTC. The encoded protein is CASSSLGGSYEQYF. The full variable domain, its missing parts supplied by reference TRBV5-6 and TRBJ2-7, is DAGVTQSPTHLIKTRGQQVTLRCSPKSGHDTVSWYQQALGQGPQFIFQYYEEEERQRGNFPDRFSGHQFPNYSSELNVNALLLGDSALYLCASSSLGGSYEQYFGPGTRLTVT.

DNA of the CDR3: TGTGCCAGCAGCAAAGCTCGAGGGACATCCGAAGGGGAGGCCAACAATGAGCAGTTCTTC. Residues: CASSKARGTSEGEANNEQFF. The chain uses TRBV21-1 and TRBJ2-1. TRBV21-1 is a pseudogene locus. The CDR3 extends over 20 amino acids.

The genes are TRBV29-1 and TRBJ2-7; D is perhaps TRBD2 (7 bases). This CDR3 has 13 residues. The V gene's germline CDR1 is SQVTM and CDR2 ANQGSEA. In DNA form, the CDR3 reads TGCAGGGGGGGGCTAGCGGTGAGATACGAGCAGTACTTC. Translation gives CRGGLAVRYEQYF.

The table lists this clone with a count of one. This chain uses TRBV14 with TRBJ2-5, with D uncertain. Germline CDR1 and CDR2: SGHDN and FVKESK. The CDR3 is 13 residues long. The V end was cut by 0 bases, the J end by 5 bases, with 7 bases between. CDR3 residues: CASSQDLKETQYF. In DNA, the CDR3 is TGTGCCAGCAGCCAAGATCTGAAGGAGACCCAGTACTTC.

The chain has TRBV5-6 and TRBJ1-6; 7 positions agree with TRBD1. Germline CDR1 is SGHDT and CDR2 is YYEEEE. The CDR3 has 14 amino acids. V lost 0 bases and J lost 11; bases outside the gene matches: 5. In nucleotides, the CDR3 is TGTGCCAGCAGCTTGGACAGGGGTAGCCCACCCCTCCACTTT. Translating gives CASSLDRGSPPLHF.

This sequence joins TRBV6-6 and TRBJ1-6; D is ambiguous. The length of the CDR3 is 15 residues. CDR1 and CDR2 from the germline V gene are MNHNY and SVGAGI (reference sequence). V was clipped by 11 bases and J by 0 bases, with 14 bases between them. The CDR3 bases are TGTGCCTCCCGGCTGTGGAGCTCCTATAATTCACCCCTCCACTTT. As protein: CASRLWSSYNSPLHF.

This chain joins TRBV7-6 and TRBJ2-1; 9 nucleotides agree with TRBD1. CDR1 SGHVS and CDR2 FNYEAQ come from the germline V gene. The CDR3 contains 16 residues. The junction had 9 bases not matched to a gene; V was cut back by 2 bases and J by 7 bases. This CDR3 is CASSLYWTGASNEQFF. The DNA for the CDR3 is TGTGCCAGCAGCTTATACTGGACAGGGGCTTCGAATGAGCAGTTCTTC.

The V and J genes are TRBV29-1 and TRBJ2-7; D remains unclear. The V end was cut by 4 bases, the J end by 5 bases, with 9 bases between. Germline V gives CDR1 SQVTM, CDR2 ANQGSEA. The CDR3 runs 11 residues. The CDR3 DNA sequence: TGCAGCGTTGGTATCTCGGACGAGCAGTACTTC. Protein: CSVGISDEQYF.

This clone was seen once. J is TRBJ1-2 and V is TRBV19; D remains unclear. V lost 5 bases to trimming and J lost 8 bases, with 18 bases between them. The length of the CDR3 is 14 residues. Germline assignment: CDR1 LNHDA and CDR2 SQIVND (reference sequence). The CDR3 sequence is CASSRKGTVEGYTF. CDR3 sequence (DNA): TGTGCCAGTAGTCGTAAGGGAACAGTTGAGGGCTACACCTTC.

This chain links TRBV9 with TRBJ2-7; 7 nucleotides match TRBD1. CDR3 length: 14 residues. Germline V gene sequence: CDR1 SGDLS, CDR2 YYNGEE. The J segment lost 1 base and the V segment lost 4 bases, leaving 5 bases of the junction unmatched. The CDR3 loop is CASSLGTASYEQYF. CDR3 DNA: TGTGCCAGCAGCCTTGGGACAGCGTCCTACGAGCAGTACTTC.

The chain carries TRBV10-3 and TRBJ2-1, with D possibly matching TRBD2 (5 bases). The ends were cut back, 3 bases at V and 9 bases at J, with 6 bases in the middle. This CDR3 has 11 residues. The germline CDR1 and CDR2 sequences are ENHRY and SYGVKD. CDR3 DNA sequence: TGTGCCATCAGTGAAGCGGTTGAGCAGTTCTTC. Its protein product is CAISEAVEQFF.

The chain combines TRBV27 with TRBJ2-2; 8 nucleotides match TRBD2. The CDR3 is 15 amino acids. The trim removed 6 bases at V and 6 bases at J, leaving 9 bases unmatched. Germline V lookup: CDR1 MNHEY, CDR2 SMNVEV (reference sequence). DNA of the CDR3: TGTGCCAGCAGCCTTAGCGGGGTGGGTGCCGGGGAGCTGTTTTTT. Protein sequence: CASSLSGVGAGELFF.

The chain combines TRBV19 with TRBJ1-2; D gene ambiguous. Germline CDR1 and CDR2: LNHDA and SQIVND (reference sequence). The V end lost 8 bases, the J end lost 2 bases, and 9 bases lay between the germline ends. The CDR3 consists of 12 residues. CDR3 DNA sequence: TGTGCCAGTGTTGGACGGAACTATGGCTACACCTTC. It yields the protein CASVGRNYGYTF.